The 14 T cell receptor beta chains given below trace back to one sample, sequenced in a study of T cells in Graves' hyperthyroidism and ophthalmopathy (dated by TCRdb to about 2019). Libraries were prepared through multiplex PCR. TCRdb shows the sequencer as Illumina HiSeq 2000. The TCR beta CDR3 regions were amplified from the RNA transcripts. The TCR CDR3 was subjected to a first round of RT-PCR using the HTBI primer set and the Qiagen OneStep RT-PCR kit. TCRdb reprocessing: public reads trimmed at Q25 with fastp, clones called with MiXCR, in-frame beta chains kept. CDR3 protein sequences are deduplicated, and each keeps its most common genes and DNA. The sample table lists roughly 570,000 distinct CDR3 sequences, 35% to 55% of them with a count of one. The ten most abundant clones make up around 20% of the sample. Sequencing was performed on peripheral blood or thyroid tissue (not recorded which). All receptors come from an adult woman with Graves' disease, either hyperthyroidism or ophthalmopathy (not recorded which).

This clonotype was recorded once. The rearrangement links TRBV5-1 to TRBJ2-1; unclear D gene. V was clipped by 3 bases and J by 0 bases, with 13 bases between them. The CDR3 extends over 16 amino acids. Germline V gene data show CDR1 as SGHRS and CDR2 as YFSETQ. As DNA, the CDR3 is TGCGCCAGCAGCTCCCTCTCCGGCCCCTCCTACAATGAGCAGTTCTTC. This encodes CASSSLSGPSYNEQFF.

V gene TRBV5-1 combines with J gene TRBJ1-2; 7 positions agree with TRBD1. This CDR3 region has 12 residues. V shed 4 bases, J shed 8 bases, and the junction held 5 bases outside the gene matches. Germline assignment: CDR1 SGHRS and CDR2 YFSETQ. In DNA, the CDR3 is TGCGCCAGCAGCGGGGACAGATGGGGCTACACCTTC. This translates into CASSGDRWGYTF.

This clonotype was seen a few times. This sequence joins TRBV7-2 and TRBJ1-2, with TRBD1 matching 10 bases. Trimming removed 5 bases from V and 6 bases from J; junction bases left unmatched: 6. This CDR3 has 14 amino acids. Germline V gene sequence: CDR1 SGHTA, CDR2 FQGNSA. CDR3 in amino acids: CASSRDRGGDGYTF. The CDR3 DNA reads as TGTGCCAGCAGCAGGGACAGGGGAGGGGATGGCTACACCTTC.

J is TRBJ2-5 and V is TRBV28; the D gene is possibly TRBD2 (6 bases). This CDR3 is built from 15 residues. CDR1 is MDHEN, CDR2 SYDVKM, per germline. V lost 2 bases and J lost 5, with 15 bases in between. CDR3 region: CASSLRREWEETQYF. The CDR3 DNA follows: TGTGCCAGCAGTTTAAGGCGGGAATGGGAGGAGACCCAGTACTTC.

The sample holds a few counts of this clonotype. This rearrangement joins TRBV12-3 or TRBV12-4 to TRBJ2-5; no reliable D call. The CDR3 loop spans 12 amino acids. Trimming took 1 base from V and 5 from J, leaving 5 bases between them. CDR3 sequence reads: CASSLVWETQYF. The CDR3 nucleotides read TGTGCCAGCAGTTTAGTTTGGGAGACCCAGTACTTC.

In this sample, this clonotype turned up many times. The J gene is TRBJ2-5, the V gene TRBV20-1; 10 nucleotides match TRBD1. CDR3 length: 12 residues. Germline CDR1 reads DFQATT; CDR2 reads SNEGSKA (reference sequence). Trimming took 6 bases from V and 4 from J; bases not matched to a gene: 2. The CDR3, as DNA: TGCAGTGCCGGGGACAGGGGAGAGACCCAGTACTTC. Protein product: CSAGDRGETQYF.

In this sample, this clonotype turned up many times. The CDR3 DNA reads TGTGCCAGCAGCGTCGGGACTAGGTGGGGGGCTACGAACACCGGGGAGCTGTTTTTT. This sequence encodes CASSVGTRWGATNTGELFF. The rearrangement links TRBV9 to TRBJ2-2, with 8 nucleotides matching TRBD2. V lost 2 bases and J lost 0; bases outside the gene matches: 12. In germline, CDR1 is SGDLS, CDR2 YYNGEE. The CDR3 runs to 19 residues.

The V gene is TRBV7-9, the J gene TRBJ1-1; 9 bases align to TRBD1. CDR3 length equals 13 residues. Germline CDR1 reads SEHNR; CDR2 reads FQNEAQ (reference sequence). Germline trimming cut 5 bases from V and 10 bases from J; bases unmatched to any gene: 8. CDR3: CASSQGQGYGAFF. The CDR3 DNA reads TGTGCCAGCAGCCAGGGACAGGGTTATGGAGCTTTCTTT.

This clonotype was counted many times. V and J are TRBV5-1 and TRBJ2-3, with 9 bases matching TRBD2. V lost 4 bases and J lost 2; bases outside the gene matches: 8. Germline CDR1 is SGHRS and CDR2 is YFSETQ. CDR3 size: 16 residues. The CDR3 loop reads CASSDSGRTDTDTQYF. CDR3 sequence (DNA): TGCGCCAGCAGCGACAGCGGGAGGACGGACACAGATACGCAGTATTTT. The whole variable domain, filled in from reference TRBV5-1 and TRBJ2-3, reads KAGVTQTPRYLIKTRGQQVTLSCSPISGHRSVSWYQQTPGQGLQFLFEYFSETQRNKGNFPGRFSGRQFSNSRSEMNVSTLELGDSALYLCASSDSGRTDTDTQYFGPGTRLTVL.

The rearrangement links TRBV7-6 to TRBJ2-2, with 11 bases identical to TRBD2. The V and J ends lost 4 bases and 6 bases, in that order; junction bases with no gene match: 13. The germline V gene has CDR1 SGHVS and CDR2 FNYEAQ. The CDR3 loop spans 18 amino acids. DNA for the CDR3: TGTGCCAGCAGCTCGGAGACTAGCGGGAATTTTGGGGCCGGGGAGCTGTTTTTT. Its translation: CASSSETSGNFGAGELFF. Full variable domain (outside the CDR3, taken from reference TRBV7-6 and TRBJ2-2): GAGVSQSPRYKVTKRGQDVALRCDPISGHVSLYWYRQALGQGPEFLTYFNYEAQQDKSGLPNDRFSAERPEGSISTLTIQRTEQRDSAMYRCASSSETSGNFGAGELFFGEGSRLTVL.

This clonotype was observed at least ten times. This chain links TRBV6-5 with TRBJ1-6, with 10 bases matching TRBD1. In germline, CDR1 is MNHEY, CDR2 SVGAGI. There are 18 residues in the CDR3. Trimming took 0 bases from V and 8 from J; bases not matched to a gene: 10. CDR3 sequence (DNA): TGTGCCAGCAGTTACTCGTTCGACAGGGGGCGTGTAGATTCACCCCTCCACTTT. Protein sequence: CASSYSFDRGRVDSPLHF.

Of note for this clonotype: Germline is not matched at one junction end, which may reflect a read error. The chain has TRBV7-8 and TRBJ1-1; D may be TRBD1 (5 bases). There are 14 residues in the CDR3. Germline V gene lookup returns CDR1 SGHVS and CDR2 FQNEAQ. The CDR3 sequence is CASSLVGEFTEAFF. In DNA form, the CDR3 reads TGCGCCAGCAGCTTGGTAGGGGAGTTCACTGAAGCTTTCTTT.

This clonotype was picked up a small number of times. One base away lies a much larger clone, so this may be a sequencing read error. This rearrangement joins TRBV3-1 to TRBJ1-3, with D uncertain. This CDR3 spans 13 amino acids. Germline V lookup: CDR1 LGHDT, CDR2 YNNKEL (reference sequence). The CDR3, as DNA: TGTGCCAGCAGCCGTATCTTAGGAAACACCATGTATTTT. It specifies CASSRILGNTMYF.

The V and J genes are TRBV10-3 and TRBJ1-2; a possible D gene is TRBD1 (5 bases). Deletions cut 4 bases from V and 8 bases from J, with 17 bases between. The CDR3 is 14 residues long. CDR1 is ENHRY and CDR2 is SYGVKD in the germline V gene. CDR3: CAISALWAGTGYTF. The CDR3 DNA sequence: TGTGCCATCAGTGCTTTGTGGGCAGGGACCGGCTACACCTTC.